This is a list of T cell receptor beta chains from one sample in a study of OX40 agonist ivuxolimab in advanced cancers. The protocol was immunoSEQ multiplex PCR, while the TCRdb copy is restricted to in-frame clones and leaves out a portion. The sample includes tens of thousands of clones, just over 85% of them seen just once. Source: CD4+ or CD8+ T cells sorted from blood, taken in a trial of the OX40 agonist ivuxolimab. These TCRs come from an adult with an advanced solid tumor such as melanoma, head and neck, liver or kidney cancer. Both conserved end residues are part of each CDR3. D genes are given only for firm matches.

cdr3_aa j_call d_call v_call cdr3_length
CASSPGLEDTQYF TRBJ2-3 TRBD2 TRBV14 13
CASSLGAGNSNQPQHF TRBJ1-5 - TRBV5-1 16
CSVLRSRGNQPQHF TRBJ1-5 - TRBV29-1 14
CAWSSGVSPDTQYF TRBJ2-3 - TRBV30 14
CASSESGRDTQYF TRBJ2-3 - TRBV2 13
CASSLTGSYNEQFF TRBJ2-1 - TRBV5-1 14
CASSLAGTGLSDTQYF TRBJ2-3 TRBD1 TRBV11-3 16
CASSVRGQGGGELFF TRBJ2-2 TRBD1 TRBV2 15
CASSLATAQETQYF TRBJ2-5 - TRBV5-1 14
CASSQEAGQGANIQYF TRBJ2-4 TRBD1 TRBV4-2 16
CASSSSLAFSDTQYF TRBJ2-3 - TRBV6-1 15